This T cell receptor beta chain was recovered during a study of beta chain features in type 1 diabetes. Points from the study as a whole: For TCRB rearrangement, an influence of HLA type remained unresolved here. When Type 1 diabetes patients were examined, their TCRB CDR3s proved moderately but significantly shorter in all four CD4+ subsets.

This clone was recorded a few times. No antigen is known for it. The CDR3 is 16 residues long. V lost 3 bases, J lost 4 bases, and 6 bases stayed unmatched. Germline V gives CDR1 KGHSH, CDR2 LQKENI. The isolated RNA, all of it, was reverse transcribed, so expressed TCRB transcripts were what got sequenced. Repertoires were generated with immunoSEQ multiplex PCR, while TCRdb's copy carries only in-frame clones and drops some. The sample yields roughly 290,000 clones, about 15% seen once. The TCR was taken from a man aged 18 to 29 with type 1 diabetes. Material for sequencing was naive CD4+ T cells from blood. This chain joins TRBV18 and TRBJ2-2, with 9 bases identical to TRBD2. Written as DNA, the CDR3 is TGTGCCAGCTCACCTCGTGGTAGCGGGAGCACCGGGGAGCTGTTTTTT. Its protein is CASSPRGSGSTGELFF.